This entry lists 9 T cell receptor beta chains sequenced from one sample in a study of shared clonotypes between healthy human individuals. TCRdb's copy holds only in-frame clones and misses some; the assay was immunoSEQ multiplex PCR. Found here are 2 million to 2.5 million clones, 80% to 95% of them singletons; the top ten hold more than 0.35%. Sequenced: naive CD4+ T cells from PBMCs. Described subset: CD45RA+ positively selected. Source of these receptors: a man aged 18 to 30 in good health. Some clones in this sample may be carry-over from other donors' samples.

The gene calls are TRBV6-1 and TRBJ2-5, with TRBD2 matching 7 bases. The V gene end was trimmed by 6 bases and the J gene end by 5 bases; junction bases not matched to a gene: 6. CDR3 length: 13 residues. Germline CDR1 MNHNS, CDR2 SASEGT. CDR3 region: CASRAGSWETQYF. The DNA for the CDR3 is TGTGCCAGCAGAGCGGGGAGTTGGGAGACCCAGTACTTC.

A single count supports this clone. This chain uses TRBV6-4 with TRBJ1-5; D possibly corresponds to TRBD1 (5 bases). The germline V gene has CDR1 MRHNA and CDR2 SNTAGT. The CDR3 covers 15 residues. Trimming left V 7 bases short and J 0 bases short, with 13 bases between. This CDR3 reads CASKGFRDSNQPQHF. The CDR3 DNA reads TGTGCCAGCAAAGGTTTCAGGGATAGCAATCAGCCCCAGCATTTT.

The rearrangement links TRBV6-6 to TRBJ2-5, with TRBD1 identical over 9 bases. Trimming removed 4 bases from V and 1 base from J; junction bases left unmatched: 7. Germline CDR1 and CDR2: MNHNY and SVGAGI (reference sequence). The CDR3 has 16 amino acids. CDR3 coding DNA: TGTGCCAGCAGTTCCCCGGACAGGGGAGGCCAAGAGACCCAGTACTTC. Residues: CASSSPDRGGQETQYF.

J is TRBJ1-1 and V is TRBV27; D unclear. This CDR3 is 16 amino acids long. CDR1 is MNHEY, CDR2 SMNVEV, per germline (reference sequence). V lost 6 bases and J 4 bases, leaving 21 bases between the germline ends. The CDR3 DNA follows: TGTGCCAGCAGGGCGACAAACCCCGTGTTGGGCACTGAAGCTTTCTTT. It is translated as CASRATNPVLGTEAFF.

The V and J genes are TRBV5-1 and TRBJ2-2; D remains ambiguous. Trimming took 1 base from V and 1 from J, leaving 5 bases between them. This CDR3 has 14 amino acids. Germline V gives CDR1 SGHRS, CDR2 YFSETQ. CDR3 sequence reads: CASSLRKNTGELFF. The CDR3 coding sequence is TGCGCCAGCAGCTTGCGGAAGAACACCGGGGAGCTGTTTTTT.

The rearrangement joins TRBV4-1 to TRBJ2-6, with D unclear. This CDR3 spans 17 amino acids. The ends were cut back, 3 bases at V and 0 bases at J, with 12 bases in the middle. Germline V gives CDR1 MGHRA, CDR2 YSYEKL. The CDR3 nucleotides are TGCGCCAGCAGCCATGCCGTTTTCCTCTCTGGGGCCAACGTCCTGACTTTC. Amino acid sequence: CASSHAVFLSGANVLTF.

DNA for the CDR3: TGTGCCAGCAGCTCCCGACTAGCGGATTACGAGCAGTACTTC. Amino acids: CASSSRLADYEQYF. The chain uses TRBV11-2 and TRBJ2-7; TRBD2 aligns across 9 bases. V lost 4 bases and J lost 4; bases outside the gene matches: 5. This CDR3 is built from 14 residues. CDR1 and CDR2 from the germline V gene are SGHAT and FQNNGV.

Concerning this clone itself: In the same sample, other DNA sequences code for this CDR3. The CDR3 sequence: CSVVRGSYNEQFF. The CDR3 DNA reads TGCAGCGTTGTGAGGGGTTCGTACAATGAGCAGTTCTTC. The chain recombines TRBV29-1 with TRBJ2-1; D could derive from TRBD1 or TRBD2 (5 bases each). Germline V gives CDR1 SQVTM, CDR2 ANQGSEA. This CDR3 region has 13 residues. V lost 4 bases, J lost 4 bases, and 11 bases lay in between.

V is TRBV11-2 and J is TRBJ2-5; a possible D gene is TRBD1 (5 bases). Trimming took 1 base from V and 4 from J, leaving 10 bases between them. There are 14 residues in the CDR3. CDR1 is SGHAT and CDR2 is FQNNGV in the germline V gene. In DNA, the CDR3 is TGTGCCAGCAGCTTAGTCTTGGACACAGAGACCCAGTACTTC. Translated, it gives CASSLVLDTETQYF. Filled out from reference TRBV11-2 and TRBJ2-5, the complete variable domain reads EAGVAQSPRYKIIEKRQSVAFWCNPISGHATLYWYQQILGQGPKLLIQFQNNGVVDDSQLPKDRFSAERLKGVDSTLKIQPAKLEDSAVYLCASSLVLDTETQYFGPGTRLLVL.